The T cell receptor beta chain described here comes from a study of spatial heterogeneity in lung cancer. Study-wide results and caveats: Tumor mutation count correlated with how many alpha and beta TCRs expanded intratumorally. As ubiquitous and regional nonsynonymous mutations varied, counts of ubiquitous and regional expanded TCRs tracked them, respectively.

Every TCR cDNA molecule bore a unique molecular identifier. Each CDR3 protein is one row after TCRdb ran MiXCR on the 5' RACE reads. The profile shows roughly 16,000 distinct CDR3 sequences, 6.2% of them singletons. This clonotype was detected ten times or more. The target antigen is unknown. This beta chain is an unintended read in a library built for alpha chains; its size means little. Documented time point: sample taken at primary tumor resection. The sequenced material consisted of unsorted whole RNA from tumor, nontumor lung or frozen PBMC. Trimming left V 3 bases short and J 0 bases short, with 8 bases between. CDR3 length: 14 residues. From germline, CDR1 is DFQATT and CDR2 SNEGSKA (reference sequence).

J is TRBJ1-4 and V is TRBV20-1, with a tentative D call TRBD1 (5 bases). The sequences come from lung tumor tissue, collected at surgery. This receptor was obtained from a male donor with early-stage non-small cell lung cancer. CDR3 nucleotide sequence: TGCAGTGCTAGCCCAGGGCCAACTAATGAAAAACTGTTTTTT. It is translated as CSASPGPTNEKLFF.